This T cell receptor (beta chain) was recorded in a study of blood T cells in healthy people across ages. Overall study context: Through template switching, about one barcoded beta molecule was captured per two T cells, as measured in model experiments. Whole-study findings and limits: TCR beta diversity per million T cells fell roughly linearly with age.

J was trimmed by 5 bases and V by 2 bases; bases with no gene match: 11. The CDR3 totals 16 residues. Germline-derived CDR1 and CDR2 are SNHLY and FYNNEI. Primed by a sample-barcoded 5' primer and a J-beta primer mix, a second PCR proceeded for about 6 to 11 cycles. TCRdb reanalysed the 5' RACE reads using MiXCR and keeps one entry per CDR3 protein. Among 550,000 to 800,000 distinct CDR3 sequences listed, approximately 30% were seen once. Per-sample yields of isolated PBMCs were at least 7 million. Extraction yielded at least 6 micrograms of total RNA per sample. This clonotype was found a few times. As yet, its antigen is unknown.

The genes are TRBV2 and TRBJ1-1, with 7 bases matching TRBD1. This TCR was sampled from a woman older than 75 in good health. Sequenced input: blood. The CDR3 region is CASSERGPGQGTEAFF. The CDR3 DNA sequence: TGTGCCAGCAGTGAAAGGGGGCCAGGCCAGGGGACTGAAGCTTTCTTT.